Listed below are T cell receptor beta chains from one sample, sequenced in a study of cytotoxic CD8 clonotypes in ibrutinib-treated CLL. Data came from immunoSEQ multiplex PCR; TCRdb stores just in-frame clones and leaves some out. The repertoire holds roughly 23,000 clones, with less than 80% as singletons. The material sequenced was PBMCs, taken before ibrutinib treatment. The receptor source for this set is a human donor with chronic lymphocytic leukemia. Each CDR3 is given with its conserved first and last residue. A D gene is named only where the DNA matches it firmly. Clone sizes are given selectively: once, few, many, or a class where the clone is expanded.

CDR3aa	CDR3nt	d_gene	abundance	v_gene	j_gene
CSARYRGRPLF	TGCAGTGCTAGATATCGGGGCAGGCCGTTATTC	NA	NA	TRBV20-1	TRBJ2-7
CASSIGGGEKLFF	TGTGCCAGTAGTATTGGGGGCGGTGAAAAACTGTTTTTT	NA	NA	TRBV19	TRBJ1-4
CASTPGTGDEQYF	TGTGCCAGCACTCCCGGGACCGGCGACGAGCAGTACTTC	NA	NA	TRBV18	TRBJ2-7
CASSYSSGANVLTF	TGTGCCAGCAGTTACTCATCTGGGGCCAACGTCCTGACTTTC	NA	NA	TRBV6-6	TRBJ2-6
CASSETGASSGNTIYF	TGTGCCAGCAGTGAGACAGGGGCCTCCTCTGGAAACACCATATATTTT	TRBD1	NA	TRBV2	TRBJ1-3
CASSPGPKREQFF	TGTGCCAGCAGTCCCGGGCCCAAGCGAGAGCAGTTCTTC	NA	NA	TRBV27	TRBJ2-1
CASSFPSLAGVSYEQYF	TGTGCCAGCAGTTTCCCCTCACTAGCGGGAGTTTCCTACGAGCAGTACTTC	TRBD2	NA	TRBV28	TRBJ2-7
CASSLGMSTQETQYF	TGTGCCAGCAGCTTGGGGATGTCAACGCAAGAGACCCAGTACTTC	NA	few	TRBV5-4	TRBJ2-5
CASSEPPGLAGGTDTQYF	TGCGCCAGCAGTGAGCCTCCGGGACTAGCGGGAGGGACCGATACGCAGTATTTT	TRBD2	NA	TRBV10-2	TRBJ2-3
CASSTQQGNGYTF	TGTGCCAGTAGCACTCAACAGGGAAATGGCTACACCTTC	NA	NA	TRBV19	TRBJ1-2
CASSEVGWGETQYF	TGCGCCAGCAGTGAGGTGGGGTGGGGGGAGACCCAGTACTTC	NA	NA	TRBV10-2	TRBJ2-5
CASSEFGTRYNEQFF	TGTGCCAGCAGTGAATTTGGGACCCGCTACAATGAGCAGTTCTTC	NA	NA	TRBV2	TRBJ2-1
CASSLGGERRLPFF	TGTGCCAGCAGCTTGGGGGGCGAGCGGAGGCTACCGTTCTTC	NA	NA	TRBV5-4	TRBJ2-1
CASSIWQASNQPQHF	TGTGCCAGTAGTATTTGGCAGGCGAGTAATCAGCCCCAGCATTTT	NA	NA	TRBV19	TRBJ1-5
CASSFRGSHLPTDTQYF	TGTGCCAGCAGCTTCCGGGGCTCCCACCTTCCCACAGATACGCAGTATTTT	NA	NA	TRBV13	TRBJ2-3
CASSGETTSYEQYF	TGTGCCAGCAGTGGAGAGACAACCTCCTACGAGCAGTACTTC	NA	NA	TRBV2	TRBJ2-7
CASSERKQREYF	TGTGCCAGCAGTGAGAGGAAACAGAGGGAGTACTTC	NA	medium-sized	TRBV6-1	TRBJ2-7
CASSLESRGSNTGELFF	TGTGCCAGCAGCTTAGAAAGTCGGGGTTCGAACACCGGGGAGCTGTTTTTT	NA	NA	TRBV7-9	TRBJ2-2
CASGQVVGYTF	TGTGCCAGCGGACAAGTGGTAGGCTACACCTTC	NA	NA	TRBV28	TRBJ1-2
CAIHPCPGLAGGEHTGELFF	TGTGCCATCCACCCCTGCCCGGGACTAGCGGGAGGAGAGCACACCGGGGAGCTGTTTTTT	TRBD2	NA	TRBV9	TRBJ2-2
CASSLVAGGPYTGELFF	TGTGCCAGCAGTTTAGTAGCGGGAGGGCCCTATACCGGGGAGCTGTTTTTT	TRBD2	NA	TRBV27	TRBJ2-2
CASHRSGVGPLFF	TGTGCCAGCCACCGGTCTGGGGTCGGCCCACTGTTTTTT	NA	NA	TRBV7-2	TRBJ1-4
CSVAQRYTEAFF	TGCAGCGTTGCTCAGCGGTACACTGAAGCTTTCTTT	NA	NA	TRBV29-1	TRBJ1-1
CASSRDAEYQETQYF	TGTGCCAGTTCTCGGGACGCCGAGTACCAAGAGACCCAGTACTTC	NA	NA	TRBV2	TRBJ2-5
CASRQQGRYTGELFF	TGTGCCAGCAGACAACAGGGGCGGTACACCGGGGAGCTGTTTTTT	TRBD1	NA	TRBV6-5	TRBJ2-2
CASSDPGGRATSYEQYF	TGTGCCAGCAGTGATCCCGGGGGGCGGGCAACATCCTACGAGCAGTACTTC	NA	NA	TRBV2	TRBJ2-7
CASNQGGTPYEQYF	TGTGCCAGCAATCAGGGGGGGACGCCCTACGAGCAGTACTTC	NA	NA	TRBV27	TRBJ2-7
CSVEPTKGGNTIYF	TGCAGCGTTGAACCCACAAAGGGCGGAAACACCATATATTTT	NA	NA	TRBV29-1	TRBJ1-3
CASSLPPVGSGNTIYF	TGTGCCAGCAGCTTACCCCCCGTGGGCTCTGGAAACACCATATATTTT	NA	NA	TRBV7-9	TRBJ1-3
CASSHGQGGSGANVLTF	TGCGCCAGCAGCCACGGACAGGGGGGATCTGGGGCCAACGTCCTGACTTTC	TRBD1	NA	TRBV4-3	TRBJ2-6
CASSLTSGSTDTQYF	TGCGCCAGCAGCTTGACTAGCGGGAGCACAGATACGCAGTATTTT	TRBD2	NA	TRBV5-1	TRBJ2-3
CASSIIDRVEQYF	TGTGCCAGCAGCATAATAGACAGGGTCGAGCAGTACTTC	TRBD1	NA	TRBV11-2	TRBJ2-7
CASSLASSGGTQYF	TGCGCCAGCAGCTTGGCGTCCTCGGGGGGGACCCAGTACTTC	TRBD2	NA	TRBV5-1	TRBJ2-5
CASNGGTEDEQFF	TGTGCCAGCAACGGGGGGACAGAAGATGAGCAGTTCTTC	NA	once	TRBV5-4	TRBJ2-1
CASSPRGDLSYNEQFF	TGTGCCAGCAGCCCAAGGGGGGACTTATCGTACAATGAGCAGTTCTTC	NA	NA	TRBV9	TRBJ2-1
CASSLALAGRIQRDSQYF	TGTGCCAGCAGCTTAGCACTAGCGGGAAGAATCCAGAGAGATTCGCAGTATTTT	TRBD2	NA	TRBV13	TRBJ2-3
CASSLFQGDEQFF	TGTGCCAGCAGCTTATTCCAGGGGGACGAGCAGTTCTTC	TRBD1	NA	TRBV7-2	TRBJ2-1
CASSPGGEKLFF	TGTGCCAGCAGCCCTGGGGGAGAAAAACTGTTTTTT	NA	NA	TRBV4-2	TRBJ1-4
CASSLWDRENTEAFF	TGCGCCAGCAGCTTGTGGGACAGGGAGAACACTGAAGCTTTCTTT	TRBD1	few	TRBV5-1	TRBJ1-1
CASRTGTGELFF	TGTGCCAGCAGGACGGGCACCGGGGAGCTGTTTTTT	NA	NA	TRBV2	TRBJ2-2
CASSQYLSLSSYNEQFF	TGTGCCAGCAGCCAATACCTCTCTTTGAGCTCCTACAATGAGCAGTTCTTC	NA	NA	TRBV5-4	TRBJ2-1
CASSPPNPGLNSGANVLTF	TGTGCCAGCTCACCACCTAACCCAGGCCTAAACTCTGGGGCCAACGTCCTGACTTTC	NA	NA	TRBV18	TRBJ2-6
CASSLSTPPLKSPTDTQYF	TGTGCCAGCAGCCTATCAACTCCCCCATTGAAATCTCCCACAGATACGCAGTATTTT	NA	NA	TRBV11-2	TRBJ2-3
CAWSSAGDQPQHF	TGTGCCTGGAGTTCGGCGGGAGATCAGCCCCAGCATTTT	NA	NA	TRBV30	TRBJ1-5
CASWGGTYEQYF	TGTGCCAGCTGGGGGGGAACCTACGAGCAGTACTTC	TRBD2	NA	TRBV6-1	TRBJ2-7
CASSPPTGTGANVLTF	TGTGCCAGCAGCCCACCGACAGGGACTGGGGCCAACGTCCTGACTTTC	TRBD1	NA	TRBV11-3	TRBJ2-6
CASRAGGAYEQYF	TGTGCCAGCAGGGCGGGGGGCGCCTACGAGCAGTACTTC	TRBD2	NA	TRBV7-9	TRBJ2-7
CATSRDFAGTEAFF	TGTGCCACCAGCAGAGATTTCGCGGGGACTGAAGCTTTCTTT	NA	NA	TRBV15	TRBJ1-1
CASSETRRNTGELFF	TGTGCCAGCAGTGAGACCCGAAGGAACACCGGGGAGCTGTTTTTT	NA	NA	TRBV25-1	TRBJ2-2
CASSSLRGAEYTGELFF	TGTGCCAGCAGTTCGCTAAGGGGAGCTGAATACACCGGGGAGCTGTTTTTT	NA	NA	TRBV28	TRBJ2-2
CASARAQGAGNTIYF	TGTGCCAGCGCCCGGGCGCAGGGGGCTGGAAACACCATATATTTT	TRBD1	NA	TRBV6-1	TRBJ1-3
CASSQVGSGTTYEQYF	TGCGCCAGCAGCCAAGTAGGAAGCGGCACCACCTACGAGCAGTACTTC	NA	few	TRBV4-1	TRBJ2-7